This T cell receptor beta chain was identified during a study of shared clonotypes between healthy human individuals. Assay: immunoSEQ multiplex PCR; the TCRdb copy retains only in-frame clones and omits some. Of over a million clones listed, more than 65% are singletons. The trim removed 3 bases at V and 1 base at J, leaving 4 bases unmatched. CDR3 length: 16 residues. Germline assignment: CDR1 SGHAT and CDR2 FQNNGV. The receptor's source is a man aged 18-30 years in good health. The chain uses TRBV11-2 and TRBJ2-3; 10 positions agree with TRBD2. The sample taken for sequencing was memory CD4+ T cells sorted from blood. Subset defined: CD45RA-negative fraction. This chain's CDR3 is CASSLLAGAGTDTQYF. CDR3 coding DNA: TGTGCCAGCAGCTTGCTAGCGGGAGCGGGCACAGATACGCAGTATTTT.